This T cell receptor beta chain was sequenced for a study of T cell responses to AZD1222 COVID-19 vaccine. Study as a whole: Doses given second, at about 4 or about 12 weeks, were pooled.

Findings and limits, study-wide: Two AZD1222 administrations were followed by greater Spike-specific TCR breadth and depth. Most donors were white British and more were female, and clonal diversity was possibly underestimated.

With respect to this clone: Antigen: not known.

V lost 2 bases to trimming and J lost 0 bases, with 6 bases between them. The length of the CDR3 is 14 residues. Germline CDR1 is SGDLS and CDR2 is YYNGEE. Clones were read by immunoSEQ multiplex PCR, and TCRdb kept only the in-frame ones, dropping some. The repertoire has approximately 70,000 clones, roughly 89% of them found once; the top ten carry under 3%. The material sequenced was peripheral blood, taken on day 0 of AZD1222 vaccination. The chain combines TRBV9 with TRBJ1-3; D is undetermined. This TCR derives from an adult in good health. The CDR3 spells CASSVKASGNTIYF. CDR3 sequence (DNA): TGTGCCAGCAGCGTTAAGGCCTCTGGAAACACCATATATTTT.